The clone carrying this T cell receptor beta chain has just a few counts. The data belong to a study of blood T cell repertoires in COVID-19. About the study: From T cells, B-cell-depleted T cells, or PBMCs came the material, which was cDNA or gDNA.

Only in-frame clones appear in the TCRdb table, and some are missing; sequencing was by immunoSEQ multiplex PCR. The profile shows roughly 79,000 clones, roughly 84% of them singletons. Germline CDR1 is LGHDT and CDR2 is YNNKEL (reference sequence). Trimming removed 4 bases from V and 6 bases from J, with 18 bases in between. This CDR3 spans 15 amino acids. V gene TRBV3-1 (or the pseudogene TRBV3-2) combines with J gene TRBJ2-5; tentative D call: TRBD2 (6 bases). The TCR comes from a man aged 45 to 65 with acute or convalescent COVID-19. Sequenced input: peripheral blood. The CDR3 is CASSPTNAGRQTQYF. The CDR3 region has the DNA TGTGCCAGCAGCCCTACCAATGCGGGGCGACAGACCCAGTACTTC.